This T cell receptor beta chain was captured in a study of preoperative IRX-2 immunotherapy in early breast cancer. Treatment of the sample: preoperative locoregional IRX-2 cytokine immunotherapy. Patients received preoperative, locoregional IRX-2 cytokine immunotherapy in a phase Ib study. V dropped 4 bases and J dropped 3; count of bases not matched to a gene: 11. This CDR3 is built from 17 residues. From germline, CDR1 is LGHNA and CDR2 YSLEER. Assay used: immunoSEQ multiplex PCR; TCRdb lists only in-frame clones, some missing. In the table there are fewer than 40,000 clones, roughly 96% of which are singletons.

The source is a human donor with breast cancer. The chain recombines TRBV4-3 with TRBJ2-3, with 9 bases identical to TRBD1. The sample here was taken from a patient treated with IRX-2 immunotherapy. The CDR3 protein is CASSRGQGQGYTDTQYF. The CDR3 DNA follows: TGCGCCAGCAGCCGGGGACAGGGCCAGGGGTATACAGATACGCAGTATTTT.